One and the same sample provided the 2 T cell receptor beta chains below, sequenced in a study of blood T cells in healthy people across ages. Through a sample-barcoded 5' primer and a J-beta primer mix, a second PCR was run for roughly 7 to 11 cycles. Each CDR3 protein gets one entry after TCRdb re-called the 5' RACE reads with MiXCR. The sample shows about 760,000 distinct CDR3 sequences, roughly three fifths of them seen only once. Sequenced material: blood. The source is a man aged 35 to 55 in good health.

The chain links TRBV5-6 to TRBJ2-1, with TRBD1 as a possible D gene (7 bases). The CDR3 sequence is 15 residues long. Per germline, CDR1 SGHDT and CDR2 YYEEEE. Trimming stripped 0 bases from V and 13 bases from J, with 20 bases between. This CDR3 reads CASSLDQGGRETQFF. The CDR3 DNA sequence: TGTGCCAGCAGCTTGGACCAGGGGGGAAGAGAGACCCAGTTCTTC.

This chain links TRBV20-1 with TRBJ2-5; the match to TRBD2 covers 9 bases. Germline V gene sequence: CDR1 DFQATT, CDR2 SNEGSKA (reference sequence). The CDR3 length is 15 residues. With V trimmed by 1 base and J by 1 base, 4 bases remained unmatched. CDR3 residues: CSARANSGGQETQYF. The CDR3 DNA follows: TGCAGTGCTAGAGCGAATAGCGGGGGCCAAGAGACCCAGTACTTC.